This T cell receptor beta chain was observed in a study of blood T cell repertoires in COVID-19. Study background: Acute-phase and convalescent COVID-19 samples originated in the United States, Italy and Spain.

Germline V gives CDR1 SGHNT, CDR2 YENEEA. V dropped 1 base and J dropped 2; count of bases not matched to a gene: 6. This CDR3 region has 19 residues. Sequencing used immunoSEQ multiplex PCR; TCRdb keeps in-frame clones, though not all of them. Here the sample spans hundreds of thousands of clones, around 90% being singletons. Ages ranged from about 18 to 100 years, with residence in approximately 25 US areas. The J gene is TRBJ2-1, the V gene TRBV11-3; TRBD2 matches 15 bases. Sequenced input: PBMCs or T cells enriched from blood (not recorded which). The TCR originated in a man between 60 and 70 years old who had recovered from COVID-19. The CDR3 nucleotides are TGTGCCAGCAGCTTAGGCCCGGGACTAGCGGGAGGCCCCTACAATGAGCAGTTCTTC. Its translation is CASSLGPGLAGGPYNEQFF.